The subject of this entry is one T cell receptor beta chain. CDR1 is MDHEN and CDR2 is SYDVKM in the germline V gene. V gave up 4 bases and J gave up 4 bases; unmatched junction bases: 7. The CDR3 has 15 amino acids. In the study's own analysis: By means of reference gene primer amplification, nucleated cell counts were estimated. The data were produced by immunoSEQ multiplex PCR, yet TCRdb's version contains in-frame clones alone and is incomplete. The DNA was the basis for D and trimming; V, J and clone size are from that table. The sample contains 100,000 to 120,000 clones, approximately 68% of which appear only once. The record originates from a study of blood T cell repertoires in COVID-19. For the study at large: The United States, Italy and Spain were the sources of the acute and convalescent COVID-19 samples. PBMCs, B-cell-depleted T cells, or T cells provided the cDNA or gDNA that made up the material.

The chain joins TRBV28 to TRBJ2-5, with 9 nucleotides matching TRBD1. Material for sequencing was peripheral blood. This TCR was recovered from an older woman with acute or convalescent COVID-19. DNA of the CDR3: TGTGCCAGCAGTTACAATGGACAGGGGCGAGAGACCCAGTACTTC. Amino acid sequence: CASSYNGQGRETQYF.